Below are 11 T cell receptor beta chains sequenced from a single sample in a study of T cells in Graves' hyperthyroidism and ophthalmopathy. Amplification targeted TCR beta CDR3 regions from RNA transcripts. With the HTBI primer set, the TCR CDR3 went through a first round of RT-PCR. MiXCR, run by TCRdb on the multiplex PCR reads, gives a single entry per CDR3 protein. The sample lists 650,000 to 850,000 distinct CDR3 sequences; under 20% were seen once. The sequencing sample was made of blood. The origin of the receptors is a woman in her 50s with Graves' hyperthyroidism that later progressed to Graves' ophthalmopathy.

This chain joins TRBV6-5 and TRBJ1-1; 10 nucleotides line up with TRBD1. Germline assignment: CDR1 MNHEY and CDR2 SVGAGI. V shed 0 bases, J shed 10 bases, and the junction held 5 bases outside the gene matches. The CDR3 has 14 residues. The chain's CDR3 is CASSYSGQGRGAFF. The CDR3, as DNA: TGTGCCAGCAGTTACTCGGGACAGGGGAGAGGAGCTTTCTTT.

This clonotype was observed a single time. The gene calls are TRBV29-1 and TRBJ1-1; 10 nucleotides agree with TRBD1. After removal of 4 bases from V and 4 bases from J, the junction contained 12 bases not matched to a gene. The germline V gene has CDR1 SQVTM and CDR2 ANQGSEA. The CDR3 is 16 residues long. In nucleotides, the CDR3 is TGCAGCGTTGGAGGGGACAGGGGCGGGGTGAGCACTGAAGCTTTCTTT. Translated: CSVGGDRGGVSTEAFF.

V is TRBV10-2 and J is TRBJ1-1, with 7 positions matching TRBD1. V shed 0 bases and J 7 bases; nucleotides not matched to a gene: 8. This CDR3 is 15 amino acids long. Germline CDR1 is WSHSY and CDR2 is SAAADI. This CDR3 is CASSESKGGISEAFF. CDR3 in DNA: TGCGCCAGCAGTGAGTCGAAAGGGGGCATTAGTGAAGCTTTCTTT.

This clonotype was detected only once. V usage is TRBV14 and J usage is TRBJ2-7; possible D gene TRBD2, 6 bases. The germline V gene has CDR1 SGHDN and CDR2 FVKESK. The CDR3 length is 15 residues. Trimming took off 5 bases at V and 6 bases at J, with 20 bases between the two ends. The chain's CDR3 is CASSSRDSRYGEQYF. As DNA, the CDR3 is TGTGCCAGCAGCTCCCGGGACTCCCGTTACGGCGAGCAGTACTTC.

This clonotype occurred a few times. This chain uses TRBV19 with TRBJ2-1, with 8 positions matching TRBD2. After removal of 4 bases from V and 6 bases from J, the junction contained 14 bases not matched to a gene. This CDR3 is built from 17 residues. Germline-derived CDR1 and CDR2 are LNHDA and SQIVND (reference sequence). In DNA, the CDR3 is TGTGCCAGTAGTAGAGGGGTCACCGGGACTAGTTCCAATGAGCAGTTCTTC. Translated, it gives CASSRGVTGTSSNEQFF. Full variable domain (remainder filled in from reference TRBV19 and TRBJ2-1): DGGITQSPKYLFRKEGQNVTLSCEQNLNHDAMYWYRQDPGQGLRLIYYSQIVNDFQKGDIAEGYSVSREKKESFPLTVTSAQKNPTAFYLCASSRGVTGTSSNEQFFGPGTRLTVL.

This clonotype was seen ten or more times. This chain joins TRBV3-1 and TRBJ1-1; tentative D call: TRBD1 (5 bases). The germline V gene encodes CDR1 LGHDT and CDR2 YNNKEL (reference sequence). V lost 2 bases to trimming and J lost 0 bases, with 10 bases between them. The CDR3 loop spans 15 amino acids. CDR3 nucleotides: TGTGCCAGCAGCCAAAATGGGGCTTTGAACACTGAAGCTTTCTTT. Protein product: CASSQNGALNTEAFF.

This clonotype was recorded many times. The V gene is TRBV10-3, the J gene TRBJ2-7; 7 nucleotides match TRBD1. The CDR3 sequence is 16 residues long. Looked up from germline, CDR1 is ENHRY and CDR2 is SYGVKD. With 3 bases clipped from V and 0 bases from J, the junction kept 8 bases outside the gene matches. The CDR3 sequence is CAISDLGTDHSYEQYF. Here the CDR3 DNA reads TGTGCCATCAGTGACCTCGGGACAGACCACTCCTACGAGCAGTACTTC.

Only a few counts were recorded for this clonotype. The CDR3 region is CASSLLEDNEQFF. DNA of the CDR3: TGTGCCAGCAGCCTTCTGGAAGACAATGAGCAGTTCTTC. The chain combines TRBV25-1 with TRBJ2-1; D unresolved. Germline V gene lookup returns CDR1 MGHDK and CDR2 SYGVNS. V was trimmed by 6 bases and J by 5 bases, leaving 11 bases between them. CDR3 length equals 13 residues.

The CDR3 DNA follows: TGTGCCAGCAGTTTCCCCGGTGGTACGCAGTATTTT. It translates to CASSFPGGTQYF. The chain joins TRBV27 to TRBJ2-3; D not certain. The CDR3 extends over 12 amino acids. V lost 3 bases and J lost 8, with 9 bases in between. The germline CDR1 and CDR2 sequences are MNHEY and SMNVEV (reference sequence).

The chain carries TRBV29-1 and TRBJ1-1; D is unclear. The CDR3 has 13 residues. Trimming removed 2 bases at V and 4 bases at J, with 11 bases between. The germline V gene has CDR1 SQVTM and CDR2 ANQGSEA. The DNA for the CDR3 is TGCAGCGTTGAAAGAGAGTACGGCACTGAAGCTTTCTTT. This codes for CSVEREYGTEAFF.

This clonotype has only a few counts. This chain joins TRBV10-3 and TRBJ1-1; a weak D match, TRBD1 (6 bases). This CDR3 region has 13 residues. Germline lookup yields CDR1 ENHRY and CDR2 SYGVKD. V gave up 10 bases and J gave up 2 bases, with 14 bases separating them. This CDR3 is CATKTGSNTEAFF. CDR3 DNA sequence: TGTGCCACAAAAACAGGGTCTAACACTGAAGCTTTCTTT.